This T cell receptor beta chain was captured by sequencing in a study of blood T cell repertoires in COVID-19. In the authors' workflow: How many nucleated cells were present was estimated from reference gene primer amplification. Produced via immunoSEQ multiplex PCR; TCRdb's table is partial and in-frame only. The V and J calls and clone size come from that table; D and trimming were worked out from the DNA. The table has fewer than 350,000 clones, roughly 88% seen once. This clone was counted a single time. The CDR3 totals 13 residues. Germline-derived CDR1 and CDR2 are SQVTM and ANQGSEA. With 4 bases clipped from V and 10 bases from J, the junction kept 5 bases outside the gene matches.

Sequencing used PBMCs or T cells enriched from blood (not recorded which). The chain uses TRBV29-1 and TRBJ1-6; 9 positions match TRBD1. The receptor's source is a woman under 40 who had recovered from COVID-19. For the CDR3, the DNA is TGCAGCGTTGGTGGGACAGGGTCATCACCCCTCCACTTT. Translating gives CSVGGTGSSPLHF.